Listed below are T cell receptor beta chains from one sample, sequenced in a study of T cell repertoires in cytomegalovirus infection. TCRdb recomputed calls from the reads with MiXCR, one row per CDR3 protein. In the table there are roughly 100,000 distinct CDR3 sequences, more than 15% of which are singletons. The sample taken for sequencing was PBMCs. The receptors come from a human donor in good health (CMV status not recorded). Some clones in this sample may be carry-over from other donors' samples. Each CDR3 is given with its conserved first and last residue. D genes are given only for firm matches. Clone sizes are given selectively: once, few, many, or a class where the clone is expanded.

d_gene	abundance	v_gene	j_gene	CDR3nt	CDR3aa
TRBD1	.	TRBV5-6	TRBJ2-5	TGTGCCAGCAGCTGGCCGGGACAGGGACCCCAAGAGACCCAGTACTTC	CASSWPGQGPQETQYF
.	.	TRBV5-6	TRBJ2-3	TGTGCCAGCAGCTTGTTGGCGGCCGATACGCAGTATTTT	CASSLLAADTQYF
.	few	TRBV6-6	TRBJ2-3	TGTGCCAGCAGTCCGGGGGTCGATACGCAGTATTTT	CASSPGVDTQYF
.	many	TRBV28	TRBJ2-7	TGTGCCAGCAGTTTATTGGGCGGCTCCTACGAGCAGTACTTC	CASSLLGGSYEQYF
.	many	TRBV6-1	TRBJ1-6	TGTGCCAGCAGTGTCGCAGCCGTAAATTCACCCCTCCACTTT	CASSVAAVNSPLHF
.	many	TRBV7-2	TRBJ1-2	TGTGCCAGCAGCTTAAGTGCAGTCAACTATGGCTACACCTTC	CASSLSAVNYGYTF
.	many	TRBV28	TRBJ1-5	TGTGCCAGCATAGCGGACTTAGGTCAGCCCCAGCATTTT	CASIADLGQPQHF
.	.	TRBV20-1	TRBJ2-2	TGCAGTGCTAGATCCCCCAGGGATCACGGGGAGCTGTTTTTT	CSARSPRDHGELFF
.	many	TRBV20-1	TRBJ2-1	TGCAGTGCTACTCAGGACACTTGGGGTGAGCAGTTCTTC	CSATQDTWGEQFF
.	many	TRBV7-2	TRBJ1-4	TGTGCCAGCAGCTTAGTAGGGGGGGGCGATGAAAAACTGTTTTTT	CASSLVGGGDEKLFF
TRBD1	many	TRBV6-2/TRBV6-3	TRBJ2-1	TGTGCCAGCAGTCATTTCGAGACAGGGACCTACAATGAGCAGTTCTTC	CASSHFETGTYNEQFF
.	few	TRBV5-4	TRBJ2-3	TGTGCCAGCAGCTCCGGTCTAGAGCCAGATACGCAGTATTTT	CASSSGLEPDTQYF
.	many	TRBV6-1	TRBJ1-2	TGTGCCAGCAGTGACCTCTATGGCTACACCTTC	CASSDLYGYTF
.	.	TRBV5-6	TRBJ2-5	TGTGCCAGCAGCTTGGGGACCCGAGGGGAGACCCAGTACTTC	CASSLGTRGETQYF
.	few	TRBV18	TRBJ2-1	TGTGCCAGCTCACCTTCCCGTTCGATCAGGCCCTGGATGAACAATGAGCAGTTCTTC	CASSPSRSIRPWMNNEQFF
TRBD1	few	TRBV7-3	TRBJ2-5	TGTGCCAGCAGCCCGGGACAGGGGGCTGCAGAGACCCAGTACTTC	CASSPGQGAAETQYF
TRBD2	.	TRBV7-3	TRBJ2-1	TGTGCCAGCAGCTTGACTAGCCTCAATGAGCAGTTCTTC	CASSLTSLNEQFF
.	.	TRBV4-1	TRBJ2-3	TGCGCCAGCACGGGGAGCGGCCCCACAGATACGCAGTATTTT	CASTGSGPTDTQYF
TRBD2	many	TRBV7-2	TRBJ2-3	TGTGCCAGCAGTGACGTAGGAACTAGCGGGGGGGCAGGCACAGATACGCAGTATTTT	CASSDVGTSGGAGTDTQYF
TRBD2	many	TRBV10-3	TRBJ2-5	TGTGCCATCAGTGAGGGCGGGACTAGCGGGAGTTTCCAAGAGACCCAGTACTTC	CAISEGGTSGSFQETQYF
.	.	TRBV5-6	TRBJ1-1	TGTGCCAGCAGCTCCGACGACAGCCTGGGGTTAGCTTTCTTT	CASSSDDSLGLAFF
.	once	TRBV20-1	TRBJ1-4	TGCAGTGCTAGAGATTCTGCGGGGTATAGTGAAAAACTGTTTTTT	CSARDSAGYSEKLFF
TRBD1	few	TRBV12-3/TRBV12-4	TRBJ2-5	TGTGCCAGCAGTCTGCGGACAGGGGGGGCAGAGACCCAGTACTTC	CASSLRTGGAETQYF
.	.	TRBV20-1	TRBJ1-1	TGCAGTGCCAGGCAGGGATGGCTGCCTGAAGCTTTCTTT	CSARQGWLPEAFF
.	.	TRBV18	TRBJ2-5	TGTGCCAGCTCAATACAGCAAGAGACCCAGTACTTC	CASSIQQETQYF
TRBD1	few	TRBV6-2/TRBV6-3	TRBJ2-1	TGTGCCAGCAGTTCGGACCAACGGGGACAGGGTTCCTACAATGAGCAGTTCTTC	CASSSDQRGQGSYNEQFF
TRBD1	.	TRBV4-2	TRBJ1-4	TGTGCCAGCAGCCAAGTCGGGGGACAGGGGGTTAATGAAAAACTGTTTTTT	CASSQVGGQGVNEKLFF
TRBD1	few	TRBV6-5	TRBJ1-4	TGTGCCAGCAGCCGAGGGACAGGGTCCGATGAAAAACTGTTTTTT	CASSRGTGSDEKLFF
.	many	TRBV6-2/TRBV6-3	TRBJ2-1	TGTGCCAGCAGCCGCGCGACCGGGACCTCAACCTACAATGAGCAGTTCTTC	CASSRATGTSTYNEQFF
TRBD2	few	TRBV19	TRBJ2-5	TGTGCCTCCTCACAACCCGGGGGGTCTGAGACCCAGTACTTC	CASSQPGGSETQYF
.	few	TRBV19	TRBJ1-2	TGTGCCAGTAGTGGGGCAGCTCTCTATGGCTACACCTTC	CASSGAALYGYTF
.	.	TRBV29-1	TRBJ2-3	TGCAGCGTTGTGACAGTTGCTTTCACAGATACGCAGTATTTT	CSVVTVAFTDTQYF
.	few	TRBV5-4	TRBJ1-1	TGTGCCAGCAGCTTGCCAAGGGGAAATGCCATGAACACTGAAGCTTTCTTT	CASSLPRGNAMNTEAFF
.	many	TRBV20-1	TRBJ1-2	TGCAGTGCTAGGCCGGACAGTGCTAAGTATGGCTACACCTTC	CSARPDSAKYGYTF
.	.	TRBV6-5	TRBJ1-1	TGTGCCAGCAGTTACTCGGCGTCCGGGGCTGAAGCTTTCTTT	CASSYSASGAEAFF
.	many	TRBV6-2/TRBV6-3	TRBJ2-2	TGTGCCAGCAGCCCCTCCCCAGGAGTCGGGAAGGTCCTTAACACCGGGGAGCTGTTTTTT	CASSPSPGVGKVLNTGELFF
.	many	TRBV11-2	TRBJ1-1	TGTGCCAGCAGCTTAATTAGGACTGAAGCTTTCTTT	CASSLIRTEAFF
TRBD1	.	TRBV19	TRBJ2-3	TGTGCCAGTAGAGGAATGGCAGGGGGAACAGATACGCAGTATTTT	CASRGMAGGTDTQYF
.	.	TRBV20-1	TRBJ2-4	TGCAGCCTCTGTGAGGGGGGGAAAAACATTCAGTACTTC	CSLCEGGKNIQYF
.	many	TRBV7-2	TRBJ2-3	TGTGCCAGCAGCGCCAACAGCCAGGGAGGTACGCAGTATTTT	CASSANSQGGTQYF
.	many	TRBV12-3/TRBV12-4	TRBJ2-3	TGTGCCAGCACCAGGGGAGGTTCGGATACGCAGTATTTT	CASTRGGSDTQYF
TRBD1	many	TRBV5-1	TRBJ1-5	TGCGCCAGCAGCCCACAGGGGGCGGACAATCAGCCCCAGCATTTT	CASSPQGADNQPQHF
.	many	TRBV29-1	TRBJ2-7	TGCAGCGTTGAGCTGGCATCCTACGAGCAGTACTTC	CSVELASYEQYF
TRBD1	.	TRBV18	TRBJ2-5	TGTGCCAGCTCACCATCGAGCGGGACAGGGTACCAAGAGACCCAGTACTTC	CASSPSSGTGYQETQYF
.	many	TRBV6-5	TRBJ2-7	TGTGCCAGCAGTTACTCAATAGCCGGCGAGCAGTACTTC	CASSYSIAGEQYF
TRBD2	few	TRBV5-5	TRBJ2-2	TGTGCCAGCATCTCCCAAATGGGAGGGACCGGGGAGCTGTTTTTT	CASISQMGGTGELFF
.	few	TRBV14	TRBJ1-2	TGTGCCAGCAGCCAGCAGACAGTGTCTAACTATGGCTACACCTTC	CASSQQTVSNYGYTF
.	.	TRBV28	TRBJ1-5	TGTGCCAGCAGCTTATTAAATCAGCCCCAGCATTTT	CASSLLNQPQHF
.	few	TRBV2	TRBJ2-3	TGTGCCAGCTGGGACAAATTCACAGATACGCAGTATTTT	CASWDKFTDTQYF
.	many	TRBV7-2	TRBJ1-1	TGTGCCAGCAGCCCTACAATGGTGACTGAAGCTTTCTTT	CASSPTMVTEAFF
.	.	TRBV12-3/TRBV12-4	TRBJ2-5	TGTGCCAGCAGTACAGCGCAAGAGACCCAGTACTTC	CASSTAQETQYF
.	many	TRBV7-6	TRBJ2-7	TGTGCCAGCAGCCTTAGGGGCGGAGTCTACGAGCAGTACTTC	CASSLRGGVYEQYF
.	few	TRBV6-1	TRBJ2-3	TGTGCCAGCCGCGAAGGGGGACGTAGCACAGATACGCAGTATTTT	CASREGGRSTDTQYF
.	few	TRBV11-2	TRBJ1-4	TGTGCCAGCAGCCCTGGTGGGGGTGAAAAACTGTTTTTT	CASSPGGGEKLFF
.	.	TRBV28	TRBJ2-1	TGTGCCAGCAGTGTACTAGTCGAAGCGACGAGAGATGAGCAGTTCTTC	CASSVLVEATRDEQFF
.	.	TRBV4-3	TRBJ2-1	TGCGCCAGCAGCCAAGGAGGCGGCCGCTACAATGAGCAGTTCTTC	CASSQGGGRYNEQFF
.	.	TRBV10-3	TRBJ2-6	TGTGCCATCAGTGATTCGGAGGGAATTGGGACCAACGTCCTGACTTTC	CAISDSEGIGTNVLTF
.	few	TRBV29-1	TRBJ1-1	TGCAGCGCGGCAGGCGTCCAGGGTGAAGCTTTCTTT	CSAAGVQGEAFF
.	many	TRBV7-2	TRBJ1-2	TGTGCCAGCACCACGGGGGAGGGACCTTTGGGCGGCTACACCTTC	CASTTGEGPLGGYTF